This passage covers 15 T cell receptor beta chains from one sample sequenced in a study of T cells in Graves' hyperthyroidism and ophthalmopathy. TCR beta CDR3 region amplification was performed from RNA transcripts. TCR CDR3 regions were first amplified by RT-PCR with HTBI primers. TCRdb re-called the multiplex PCR reads through MiXCR, storing one row per CDR3 protein. This table holds about 640,000 distinct CDR3 sequences, over 40% found once. The source material was peripheral blood or thyroid tissue (not recorded which). The receptor set was obtained from an adult man with Graves' disease, either hyperthyroidism or ophthalmopathy (not recorded which).

The rearrangement joins TRBV10-3 to TRBJ1-4; 10 bases fit TRBD1. Germline values: CDR1 ENHRY, CDR2 SYGVKD. The V gene end was trimmed by 5 bases and the J gene end by 6 bases; junction bases not matched to a gene: 6. The CDR3 is made up of 15 amino acids. Here the CDR3 DNA reads TGTGCCATCAGTCGGACAGGGGGAATGGATGAAAAACTGTTTTTT. This translates into CAISRTGGMDEKLFF.

A note on this clonotype: The junction differs from germline at one of its ends, possibly a read error. The chain is built from TRBV9 and TRBJ1-1; TRBD1 aligns across 8 bases. The CDR3 runs to 17 residues. Germline CDR1 is SGDLS and CDR2 is YYNGEE. The CDR3 DNA follows: TGCGCCAGCAGCCGGTTCGGACAGGGACCTCTCGACACTGAAGCTTTCTTT. Amino acids: CASSRFGQGPLDTEAFF.

This clonotype has a handful of counts. The chain links TRBV4-1 to TRBJ1-4; D gene unclear. This CDR3 has 14 amino acids. V lost 0 bases and J 14 bases, leaving 16 bases between the germline ends. Per germline, CDR1 MGHRA and CDR2 YSYEKL. CDR3: CASSQDPLEEMLFF. The CDR3 DNA reads as TGCGCCAGCAGCCAAGATCCCTTAGAGGAAATGCTGTTTTTT.

This clonotype was detected ten times or more. The V call is TRBV29-1, the J call TRBJ1-1; 9 positions agree with TRBD1. The germline gives CDR1 SQVTM, CDR2 ANQGSEA. J lost 11 bases, V lost 6 bases, and 10 bases had no gene match. The CDR3 runs to 12 residues. The CDR3 coding sequence is TGCAGCGTCGAACAGGGGGCCTATAGGGCTTTCTTT. Amino acids: CSVEQGAYRAFF.

The CDR3 here is CSSEIGGEAEQYF. CDR3 sequence (DNA): TGCAGCAGTGAAATTGGGGGCGAAGCCGAGCAGTACTTC. The genes are TRBV29-1 and TRBJ2-7, with a weak D call TRBD1 (6 bases). The CDR3 runs 13 residues. Germline assignment: CDR1 SQVTM and CDR2 ANQGSEA. V lost 8 bases to trimming and J lost 6 bases, with 20 bases between them.

The chain carries TRBV20-1 and TRBJ2-7; 8 bases are shared with TRBD2. The CDR3 spans 13 residues. V was clipped by 6 bases and J by 3 bases; unmatched bases: 7. Germline V gene lookup returns CDR1 DFQATT and CDR2 SNEGSKA (reference sequence). The CDR3 DNA follows: TGCAGTGCCCACCCAGCGGGAGACTACGAGCAGTACTTC. Translating gives CSAHPAGDYEQYF.

The rearrangement links TRBV7-9 to TRBJ1-6, with D possibly TRBD1 on 5 matching bases. Germline CDR1 SEHNR, CDR2 FQNEAQ (reference sequence). The CDR3 sequence is 12 residues long. Deletions cut 8 bases from V and 10 bases from J, with 12 bases between. The CDR3 is CASPGGGSPLHF. Written as DNA, the CDR3 is TGTGCCAGCCCGGGGGGTGGATCACCCCTCCACTTT.

The V call is TRBV29-1, the J call TRBJ1-1; 7 bases map to TRBD1. V trimming: 6 bases; J trimming: 8 bases; junction bases outside the gene matches: 12. The CDR3 runs to 13 residues. Germline V CDR1 and CDR2: SQVTM, ANQGSEA. The CDR3 DNA reads as TGCAGCGTAGCCGGGACAGCAGCGGCGGAAGCTTTCTTT. Residues: CSVAGTAAAEAFF.

In this sample, this clonotype turned up many times. CDR3 sequence reads: CASRTGAGETQYF. The CDR3, as DNA: TGTGCCAGTAGGACAGGGGCTGGAGAGACCCAGTACTTC. This chain uses TRBV19 with TRBJ2-5; 8 bases map to TRBD1. Germline values: CDR1 LNHDA, CDR2 SQIVND (reference sequence). The V and J ends lost 6 bases and 4 bases, in that order; junction bases with no gene match: 4. The CDR3 totals 13 residues.

In this sample, this clonotype turned up a few times. The CDR3 DNA reads as TGTGCCAGCAGTTACTCAAGGGGCGAGGGAAATCAGCCCCAGCATTTT. Amino acids: CASSYSRGEGNQPQHF. The genes are TRBV19 and TRBJ1-5; perhaps TRBD1 as D (5 bases). V lost 9 bases and J 4 bases, leaving 22 bases between the germline ends. This CDR3 is built from 16 residues. CDR1 and CDR2 from the germline V gene are LNHDA and SQIVND (reference sequence). The variable domain in full, completed from reference TRBV19 and TRBJ1-5, reads DGGITQSPKYLFRKEGQNVTLSCEQNLNHDAMYWYRQDPGQGLRLIYYSQIVNDFQKGDIAEGYSVSREKKESFPLTVTSAQKNPTAFYLCASSYSRGEGNQPQHFGDGTRLSIL.

V and J are TRBV7-8 and TRBJ1-5, with D perhaps TRBD1 (6 bases). V shed 5 bases and J shed 14 bases, with 19 bases lying between them. In germline, CDR1 is SGHVS, CDR2 FQNEAQ. CDR3 size: 13 residues. The CDR3 sequence is CASSPPGGLGEHF. CDR3 in DNA: TGTGCCAGCAGCCCGCCGGGGGGCCTTGGGGAGCATTTT.

In its sample, this clonotype was seen many times. This sequence joins TRBV9 and TRBJ1-2; 7 nucleotides line up with TRBD1. V lost 4 bases, J lost 6 bases, and 12 bases stayed unmatched. The CDR3 has 15 amino acids. CDR1 and CDR2 from the germline V gene are SGDLS and YYNGEE. CDR3 DNA sequence: TGTGCCAGCAGCCAAGCGCGCAGGGGGGTTGATGGCTACACCTTC. Translated, it gives CASSQARRGVDGYTF.

This clonotype was seen a handful of times. The chain employs TRBV7-9 and TRBJ1-5; the D is unclear. The CDR3 runs to 14 residues. With 2 bases removed from V and 1 base from J, the gap between germline ends came to 6 bases. CDR1 and CDR2 from the germline V gene are SEHNR and FQNEAQ (reference sequence). The CDR3 sequence: CASSLSESNQPQHF. For the CDR3, the DNA is TGTGCCAGCAGCTTATCAGAAAGCAATCAGCCCCAGCATTTT.

The rearrangement links TRBV15 to TRBJ1-4; 8 positions agree with TRBD1. V trimming: 2 bases; J trimming: 7 bases; junction bases outside the gene matches: 9. From germline, CDR1 is LNHNV and CDR2 YYDKDF (reference sequence). The length of the CDR3 is 16 residues. CDR3 sequence reads: CATSRSRTGWGEKLFF. As DNA, the CDR3 is TGTGCCACCAGCAGATCCCGGACAGGGTGGGGTGAAAAACTGTTTTTT.

The rearrangement joins TRBV12-3 or TRBV12-4 to TRBJ1-5, with D perhaps TRBD1 (5 bases). V shed 10 bases and J shed 6 bases, with 16 bases lying between them. This CDR3 has 13 amino acids. The chain's CDR3 is CAISPLDSQPQHF. DNA for the CDR3: TGTGCCATCAGCCCCCTCGACAGTCAGCCCCAGCATTTT.